These 7 T cell receptor beta chains share one sample of origin, sequenced in a study of shared clonotypes between healthy human individuals. CD45RO-negative, CCR7-selected cells formed the naive CD8 fraction, which excluded terminally differentiated effector memory CD45RA+ cells. Only in-frame clones appear in the TCRdb table, and some are missing; sequencing was by immunoSEQ multiplex PCR. The table records more than 2 million clones, approximately 92% of them present only once. The sequenced material came from naive CD8+ T cells from PBMCs. These receptors were collected from a man in his late teens or twenties in good health. Some clones in this sample may be carry-over from other donors' samples.

The rearrangement uses TRBV7-9 and TRBJ1-4; D is ambiguous. The CDR3 totals 14 residues. CDR1 SEHNR and CDR2 FQNEAQ come from the germline V gene (reference sequence). Trimming took 5 bases from V and 12 from J, leaving 19 bases between them. CDR3 sequence (DNA): TGTGCCAGCAGCCCGCCTCCATTCACGACTGAACTGTTTTTT. Protein: CASSPPPFTTELFF.

J is TRBJ2-2 and V is TRBV5-6, with TRBD1 identical over 9 bases. Trimming cost V 4 bases and J 5 bases; bases outside gene matches: 6. CDR3 length: 15 amino acids. Germline CDR1 reads SGHDT; CDR2 reads YYEEEE. In DNA form, the CDR3 reads TGTGCCAGCAGCCAGGACAGGGGTTGGACCGGGGAGCTGTTTTTT. Its translation: CASSQDRGWTGELFF.

This clone came up once. The rearrangement joins TRBV5-6 to TRBJ2-1, with 7 nucleotides matching TRBD1. The germline gives CDR1 SGHDT, CDR2 YYEEEE. The V and J ends lost 6 bases and 5 bases, in that order; junction bases with no gene match: 11. The CDR3 covers 15 residues. CDR3 DNA sequence: TGTGCCAGCACCGACTCCGGGACAGCCGACAATGAGCAGTTCTTC. Its translation: CASTDSGTADNEQFF.

J is TRBJ2-2 and V is TRBV9, with D possibly being TRBD2 (6 bases). Germline lookup yields CDR1 SGDLS and CDR2 YYNGEE. The CDR3 is 16 amino acids. V lost 0 bases and J 5 bases, leaving 14 bases between the germline ends. CDR3 coding DNA: TGTGCCAGCAGCGTAGTCTCTAGCGTTCGGACCGGGGAGCTGTTTTTT. Protein product: CASSVVSSVRTGELFF. Based on the CDR3 plus reference TRBV9 and TRBJ2-2, the full variable domain is DSGVTQTPKHLITATGQRVTLRCSPRSGDLSVYWYQQSLDQGLQFLIQYYNGEERAKGNILERFSAQQFPDLHSELNLSSLELGDSALYFCASSVVSSVRTGELFFGEGSRLTVL.

This chain links TRBV7-9 with TRBJ2-7; tentatively, D is TRBD2 (7 bases). The CDR3 contains 14 residues. Trimming pared 5 bases from V and 4 bases from J, leaving 15 bases between. Germline CDR1 and CDR2: SEHNR and FQNEAQ (reference sequence). CDR3 amino acids: CASSPFGGLYEQYF. CDR3 sequence (DNA): TGTGCCAGCAGCCCCTTCGGGGGGCTATACGAGCAGTACTTC.

This sequence joins TRBV15 and TRBJ2-2; no clear D. This CDR3 has 17 amino acids. The germline V gene has CDR1 LNHNV and CDR2 YYDKDF (reference sequence). Trimming pared 6 bases from V and 2 bases from J, leaving 19 bases between. This CDR3 reads CATSPSPRRVNTGELFF. The CDR3 nucleotides are TGTGCCACCAGTCCAAGCCCCCGTCGGGTAAACACCGGGGAGCTGTTTTTT.

This clone was seen once. The rearrangement joins TRBV27 to TRBJ1-4, with D perhaps TRBD1 (5 bases). The V end was cut by 0 bases, the J end by 0 bases, with 11 bases between. Germline lookup yields CDR1 MNHEY and CDR2 SMNVEV (reference sequence). The CDR3 totals 17 residues. This CDR3 is CASSLSTGRATNEKLFF. CDR3 in DNA: TGTGCCAGCAGTTTATCAACAGGCAGGGCAACTAATGAAAAACTGTTTTTT.